This entry features one TCR beta chain sequence. The data originate from a study of shared T cell receptors in the human thymus. CDR1 DFQATT and CDR2 SNEGSKA come from the germline V gene (reference sequence). This CDR3 is 11 amino acids long. Trimming cost V 0 bases and J 7 bases, with 4 bases left between them. Repertoires were generated with immunoSEQ multiplex PCR, while TCRdb's copy carries only in-frame clones and drops some. The data hold 700,000 or so clones, with 80% to 90% observed a single time. These records were also assigned to another study, of human thymus T cells. From that report: Donors consisted of healthy Finnish infants (having corrective surgery for congenital heart defects). In thymic and blood repertoires alike, V and J usage looked biased.

The TCR sequence derives from a girl less than two years old with a congenital heart defect. This rearrangement joins TRBV20-1 to TRBJ2-1, with no clear D. Input material: thymocytes. CDR3 region: CSARDENEQFF. The CDR3 DNA sequence: TGCAGTGCTAGAGATGAGAATGAGCAGTTCTTC.